This T cell receptor beta chain emerged from a study of T-cell memory formation after mild COVID-19. A single record per CDR3 protein comes from TCRdb applying MiXCR to the 5' RACE reads. Of approximately 400,000 distinct CDR3 sequences in the sample, roughly 18% were seen once. This clonotype has a handful of counts. V dropped 1 base and J dropped 2; count of bases not matched to a gene: 10. Germline CDR1 and CDR2: MGHRA and YSYEKL. The CDR3 is 17 amino acids. The V gene is TRBV4-1, the J gene TRBJ2-7; 8 bases line up with TRBD2. The receptor's source is a young man who had mild COVID-19 (a few samples of this study predate the infection). Cell type and time point are not known. The source material was PBMCs or a T cell subset sorted from them (not recorded which). CDR3 region: CASSQGPGLGGPYEQYV. The CDR3 DNA is TGCGCCAGCAGCCAAGGGCCGGGACTAGGGGGACCCTACGAGCAGTACGTC.